The next 15 T cell receptor beta chains were all read from a single sample in a study of CD8 T cells in Susac syndrome. Reverse transcription of about 0.5 to 1 ug RNA was carried out with random hexamers. TCRdb analysed the immunoSEQ multiplex PCR reads with MiXCR anew, one entry per CDR3 protein. The sample includes about 180,000 distinct CDR3 sequences, around 95% of them seen just once. Sequencing input: CD8+ T cells from PBMCs. All receptors come from a human donor with multiple sclerosis.

This rearrangement joins TRBV28 to TRBJ1-2, with D uncertain. V lost 5 bases and J lost 8, with 21 bases in between. There are 15 residues in the CDR3. Germline CDR1 MDHEN, CDR2 SYDVKM. The CDR3 DNA is TGTGCCAGCAGTGGGTTCGGTCCCTCAGCGACGGGCTACACCTTC. It yields the protein CASSGFGPSATGYTF.

V is TRBV20-1 and J is TRBJ2-2; D is ambiguous. With 6 bases removed from V and 7 bases from J, the gap between germline ends came to 9 bases. Germline V lookup: CDR1 DFQATT, CDR2 SNEGSKA (reference sequence). There are 11 residues in the CDR3. CDR3 amino acids: CSAKGGGELFF. DNA of the CDR3: TGCAGTGCCAAGGGTGGCGGGGAGCTGTTTTTT.

The table lists this clonotype with a count of one. This chain uses TRBV9 with TRBJ2-7; perhaps TRBD2 as D (5 bases). CDR1 and CDR2 from the germline V gene are SGDLS and YYNGEE. This CDR3 region has 14 residues. V was trimmed by 5 bases and J by 3 bases, leaving 15 bases between them. CDR3 sequence (DNA): TGTGCCAGCAGTAGCGAGGACGGGCTCTACGAGCAGTACTTC. Translating gives CASSSEDGLYEQYF.

The V gene is TRBV27, the J gene TRBJ2-7; no reliable D call. CDR1 is MNHEY and CDR2 is SMNVEV in the germline V gene (reference sequence). There are 11 residues in the CDR3. V was clipped by 5 bases and J by 5 bases, with 7 bases between them. The CDR3 reads CASSQSNEQYF. In DNA form, the CDR3 reads TGTGCCAGCAGTCAGTCTAACGAGCAGTACTTC.

Only a few counts were recorded for this clonotype. This rearrangement joins TRBV11-1 to TRBJ1-5; possible D gene TRBD1, 6 bases. The CDR3 loop spans 16 amino acids. V was trimmed by 0 bases and J by 6 bases, leaving 15 bases between them. The germline gives CDR1 SGHAT, CDR2 FQDESV (reference sequence). CDR3 nucleotide sequence: TGTGCCAGCAGCTTAGCAGGCAGGGGAAGCGGTCAGCCCCAGCATTTT. This sequence encodes CASSLAGRGSGQPQHF.

V usage is TRBV28 and J usage is TRBJ2-2; D remains unclear. V gave up 6 bases and J gave up 1 base, with 6 bases separating them. Looked up from germline, CDR1 is MDHEN and CDR2 is SYDVKM. This CDR3 is built from 13 residues. CDR3 sequence reads: CASSIRNTGELFF. The DNA for the CDR3 is TGTGCCAGCAGCATCAGGAACACCGGGGAGCTGTTTTTT.

This chain uses TRBV15 with TRBJ2-7; 11 bases line up with TRBD2. This CDR3 region has 15 residues. Germline trimming cut 3 bases from V and 2 bases from J; bases unmatched to any gene: 3. Germline CDR1 reads LNHNV; CDR2 reads YYDKDF (reference sequence). CDR3 amino acids: CATSRGLAETYEQYF. Here the CDR3 DNA reads TGTGCCACCAGCAGGGGACTAGCGGAAACCTACGAGCAGTACTTC.

The chain joins TRBV7-9 to TRBJ2-7, with TRBD1 identical over 9 bases. Germline V gives CDR1 SEHNR, CDR2 FQNEAQ (reference sequence). Losses at the gene ends were 5 bases for V and 6 bases for J; bases not matched to a gene: 11. The CDR3 is made up of 15 amino acids. The chain's CDR3 is CASSPLLGQGLEQYF. The CDR3 nucleotides read TGTGCCAGCAGCCCGCTCCTGGGACAGGGTCTCGAGCAGTACTTC.

This rearrangement joins TRBV27 to TRBJ1-1, with D possibly matching TRBD1 (5 bases). The V end lost 2 bases, the J end lost 1 base, and 14 bases lay between the germline ends. The V gene's germline CDR1 is MNHEY and CDR2 SMNVEV (reference sequence). The CDR3 totals 16 residues. The CDR3 nucleotides are TGTGCCAGCAGTTTAAGAGGGGCCCGGTGGAACACTGAAGCTTTCTTT. It specifies CASSLRGARWNTEAFF.

With regard to this clonotype: One end of the junction is discordant with germline, which a read error may explain. This chain connects TRBV7-7 to TRBJ2-7, with a weak D call TRBD2 (6 bases). Germline-derived CDR1 and CDR2 are SSHAT and FNYEAQ (reference sequence). This CDR3 has 13 amino acids. Here the CDR3 DNA reads TGTGCTAGCAGCAAAGAAGCGGGCTACGAGCAGTACTTC. This codes for CASSKEAGYEQYF.

The gene calls are TRBV25-1 and TRBJ2-5; tentatively, D is TRBD1 (5 bases). The germline V gene encodes CDR1 MGHDK and CDR2 SYGVNS. V gave up 10 bases and J gave up 4 bases, with 7 bases separating them. The CDR3 runs 10 residues. CDR3 DNA sequence: TGTGCCACCCAGGGAGAGACCCAGTACTTC. Its translation: CATQGETQYF.

The chain is built from TRBV28 and TRBJ2-5; a weak D match, TRBD2 (5 bases). The germline V gene has CDR1 MDHEN and CDR2 SYDVKM. CDR3 length: 16 amino acids. Trimming removed 4 bases at V and 2 bases at J, with 17 bases between. CDR3 DNA sequence: TGTGCCAGCAGTTCGAGTGGATACACGGGACAAGAGACCCAGTACTTC. As protein: CASSSSGYTGQETQYF.

The table lists this clonotype with a count of one. The CDR3 bases are TGTGCCAGCAGTTTAAACGCGAGGGGGGACGAGCAGTACTTC. Encoded protein: CASSLNARGDEQYF. J is TRBJ2-7 and V is TRBV27, with D perhaps given as TRBD1 or TRBD2 (6 bases each). Germline assignment: CDR1 MNHEY and CDR2 SMNVEV (reference sequence). This CDR3 comprises 14 residues. Trimming cost V 2 bases and J 5 bases, with 13 bases left between them.

The V and J genes are TRBV3-1 and TRBJ2-3; maybe TRBD1 (7 bases). In germline, CDR1 is LGHDT, CDR2 YNNKEL (reference sequence). The CDR3 has 17 residues. V was clipped by 3 bases and J by 0 bases, with 16 bases between them. In DNA form, the CDR3 reads TGTGCCAGCAGCCATCGGGTCGGGGGACAGAGCACAGATACGCAGTATTTT. This codes for CASSHRVGGQSTDTQYF.

This clonotype was picked up one time. The V gene is TRBV28, the J gene TRBJ2-1; 10 positions agree with TRBD2. V shed 4 bases, J shed 1 base, and the junction held 7 bases outside the gene matches. The CDR3 has 17 residues. Germline assignment: CDR1 MDHEN and CDR2 SYDVKM. In nucleotides, the CDR3 is TGTGCCAGCAGTTCCCCTAGCGGGAGACGTTCCTACAATGAGCAGTTCTTC. Translation: CASSSPSGRRSYNEQFF.